These 8 T cell receptor beta chains originate from one sample sequenced in a study of CXCR3-negative and CXCR3-positive naive CD8 T cells. Antigen specificity for these receptors is unknown. Carrying UMI labels, the TRB cDNA libraries were prepared through 5' RACE. TCRdb reprocessed the 5' RACE reads and keeps a single row for each CDR3 protein, giving no DNA. Its listing shows about 98,000 distinct CDR3 sequences. General study points: CXCR3-positive naive cells carried more hydrophobic TRB CDR3s than CXCR3-negative ones.

Sequenced input: naive CXCR3+ CD8+ T cells from blood. Subset described: CD45RO-CCR7+CD27+CD95- naive CD8+ T cells expressing CXCR3 (TNR3+). The origin of the receptors is a human donor in good health. Some clones in this sample may be carry-over from other donors' samples.

The chain uses TRBV28 and TRBJ1-1; without DNA, the TCRdb call of TRBD1 cannot be checked. Germline assignment: CDR1 MDHEN and CDR2 SYDVKM. The CDR3 length is 13 residues. CDR3 residues: CASTVGGYTEAFF.

The chain couples TRBV12-3 or TRBV12-4 to TRBJ2-3; without DNA, the TCRdb call of TRBD1 cannot be checked. The CDR3 sequence is 16 residues long. CDR3 region: CASSLNLGQRTDTQYF.

This rearrangement joins TRBV7-3 to TRBJ2-5; TCRdb selects TRBD1, and the lack of DNA leaves this call unchecked. The V gene's germline CDR1 is SGHTA and CDR2 FQGTGA. The CDR3 has 15 amino acids. The CDR3 is CASSPLGGNQETQYF.

The chain is built from TRBV19 and TRBJ1-5; absent DNA, TCRdb's TRBD1 call cannot be checked. Germline values: CDR1 LNHDA, CDR2 SQIVND (reference sequence). This CDR3 contains 14 residues. CDR3 sequence: CASSMGEIHQPQHF.

The chain is built from TRBV14 and TRBJ1-6. The germline V gene encodes CDR1 SGHDN and CDR2 FVKESK. This CDR3 is built from 15 residues. The CDR3 here is CASSQQGSYNSPLHF.

J is TRBJ2-1 and V is TRBV2; the D call from TCRdb, TRBD1, cannot be confirmed without DNA. The CDR3 extends over 12 amino acids. The V gene's germline CDR1 is SNHLY and CDR2 FYNNEI. The CDR3 reads CASGANYNEQFF.

The chain couples TRBV29-1 to TRBJ2-2; TCRdb reports TRBD2, a call that lacks DNA to check it against. CDR3 length: 14 residues. Germline V CDR1 and CDR2: SQVTM, ANQGSEA. CDR3 region: CSVEGLAGDGELFF.

The rearrangement joins TRBV5-1 to TRBJ2-3; the D gene TCRdb calls, TRBD2, cannot be checked with no DNA. The CDR3 runs 17 residues. In germline, CDR1 is SGHRS, CDR2 YFSETQ. The CDR3 sequence is CASSPGTSGGDTDTQYF.